The next 2 T cell receptor beta chains were all read from a single sample in a study of spatial heterogeneity in lung cancer. TCRdb passed the 5' RACE reads through MiXCR, listing each CDR3 protein once. The sample yields a few thousand distinct CDR3 sequences, 15% to 20% seen once. For these TCRs, the target antigens are not known. General study points: Tumors with more nonsynonymous mutations had more expanded intratumoral alpha and beta TCRs.

Time point meaning: sample taken at primary tumor resection. The source was lung tumor tissue, collected at surgery. The receptors were gathered from a male donor with early-stage non-small cell lung cancer.

The sample holds many counts of this clonotype. Being off target in a library aimed at alpha chains, this beta chain has a size of little meaning. The chain employs TRBV28 and TRBJ2-5; the match to TRBD2 covers 7 bases. Germline CDR1 is MDHEN and CDR2 is SYDVKM. The V gene end was trimmed by 3 bases and the J gene end by 4 bases; junction bases not matched to a gene: 2. CDR3 length: 13 residues. The CDR3 DNA reads as TGTGCCAGCAGTTTTGGCGGGGGAGAGACCCAGTACTTC. This gives the protein CASSFGGGETQYF. Using reference TRBV28 and TRBJ2-5 for the parts outside the CDR3, the full variable domain is DVKVTQSSRYLVKRTGEKVFLECVQDMDHENMFWYRQDPGLGLRLIYFSYDVKMKEKGDIPEGYSVSREKKERFSLILESASTNQTSMYLCASSFGGGETQYFGPGTRLLVL.

Within the sample, this clonotype is large (0.1 to 1%). This beta chain appears as a stray read in a library generated for alpha chains; its size is not informative. CDR3 bases: TGCAGTGCCCCTCGAAAGACAGGGGTTGGAGATACGCAGTATTTT. Its protein product is CSAPRKTGVGDTQYF. This sequence joins TRBV20-1 and TRBJ2-3; 8 bases map to TRBD1. The CDR3 totals 15 residues. CDR1 and CDR2 from the germline V gene are DFQATT and SNEGSKA (reference sequence). Germline trimming cut 6 bases from V and 5 bases from J; bases unmatched to any gene: 13.